What follows describes a single T cell receptor beta chain. The antigen remains undetermined. The data derive from a study of OX40 agonist ivuxolimab in advanced cancers. Looking at the study overall: People who had prior anti-PD-1, anti-PD-L1 or anti-CTLA-4 therapy could take part, and roughly 44% had some. Findings and limits, study-wide: The study found among the lowest clonal expansion in partial responders at 0.1-3.0 mg/kg. Expanded peripheral T-cell antigen specificity went undetermined.

Per germline, CDR1 LGHNA and CDR2 YNFKEQ. The germline V and J ends were trimmed by 2 bases and 2 bases, with 13 bases remaining between them. The CDR3 length is 15 residues. The repertoire was sequenced with immunoSEQ multiplex PCR; TCRdb's copy has only in-frame clones and lacks some. This sample carries around 94,000 clones, about 93% of them seen once, and the ten largest clones take 0.81%. This specimen was CD4+ or CD8+ T cells sorted from blood, taken in a trial of the OX40 agonist ivuxolimab. The sequence derives from an adult with an advanced solid tumor such as melanoma, head and neck, liver or kidney cancer. The rearrangement joins TRBV4-2 to TRBJ2-7; D is unclear. As DNA, the CDR3 is TGTGCCAGCAGCCAATACTCGGGCCCAGCCTACGAGCAGTACTTC. Protein sequence: CASSQYSGPAYEQYF.